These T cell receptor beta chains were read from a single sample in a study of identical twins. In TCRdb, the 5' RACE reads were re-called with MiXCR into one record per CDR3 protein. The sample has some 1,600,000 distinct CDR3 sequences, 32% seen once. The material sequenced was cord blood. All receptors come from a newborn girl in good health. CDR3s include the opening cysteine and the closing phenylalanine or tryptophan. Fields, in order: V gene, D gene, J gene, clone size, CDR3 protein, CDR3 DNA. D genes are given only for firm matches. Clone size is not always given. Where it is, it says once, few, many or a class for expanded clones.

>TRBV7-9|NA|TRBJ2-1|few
CASSFNRGGTYNEQFF
TGTGCCAGCAGCTTCAACAGGGGGGGGACTTACAATGAGCAGTTCTTC
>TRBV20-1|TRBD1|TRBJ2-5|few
CSAPRQGVGRAQYF
TGCAGTGCGCCTCGACAGGGAGTGGGAAGGGCCCAGTACTTC
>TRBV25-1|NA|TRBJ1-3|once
CASSEYERGLSGNTIYF
TGTGCCAGCAGTGAATACGAGAGAGGGTTATCTGGAAACACCATATATTTT
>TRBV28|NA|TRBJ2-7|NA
CASSRSTRGRPYEQYF
TGTGCCAGCAGCCGATCCACAAGGGGACGGCCCTACGAGCAGTACTTC
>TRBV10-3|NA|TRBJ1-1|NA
CAASNRQGVITEAFF
TGTGCCGCCTCGAACCGGCAGGGAGTTATCACTGAAGCTTTCTTT
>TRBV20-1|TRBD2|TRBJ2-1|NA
CSARDRLAGEFF
TGCAGTGCTAGAGATAGACTAGCGGGGGAGTTCTTC
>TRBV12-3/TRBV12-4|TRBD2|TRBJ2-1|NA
CASREQALGLAGGDEQFF
TGTGCCAGCAGAGAACAGGCTTTGGGACTAGCGGGAGGCGATGAGCAGTTCTTC
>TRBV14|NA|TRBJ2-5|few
CASSQVVPVGEQYF
TGTGCCAGCAGCCAAGTCGTACCGGTCGGAGAGCAGTACTTC
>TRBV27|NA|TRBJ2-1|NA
CASSPLRGRRFF
TGTGCCAGCAGCCCCCTCCGGGGTCGGCGGTTCTTC
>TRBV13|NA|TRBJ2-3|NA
CASRLQRGTDTQYF
TGTGCCAGCAGGCTTCAACGGGGAACAGATACGCAGTATTTT
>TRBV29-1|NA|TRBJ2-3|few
CSVVRTATDTQYF
TGCAGCGTTGTAAGGACAGCCACAGATACGCAGTATTTT
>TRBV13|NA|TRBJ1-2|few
CASSLTDPYCYTF
TGTGCCAGCAGCCTGACGGACCCCTATTGCTACACCTTC
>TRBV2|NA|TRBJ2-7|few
CASSGYFTGRNEQYF
TGTGCCAGCAGTGGCTACTTCACGGGAAGAAACGAGCAGTACTTC
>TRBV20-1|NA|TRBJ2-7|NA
CRARETGDYEQYF
TGCAGAGCTAGAGAGACGGGCGACTACGAGCAGTACTTC
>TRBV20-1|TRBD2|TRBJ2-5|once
CSARETSGGPIYQETQYF
TGCAGTGCTAGAGAGACTAGCGGGGGGCCCATATACCAAGAGACCCAGTACTTC
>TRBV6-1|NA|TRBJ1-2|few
CASKQDGYTF
TGTGCCAGCAAACAGGATGGCTACACCTTC
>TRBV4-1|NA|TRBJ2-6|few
CASSHSSGTSGANVLTF
TGCGCCAGCAGCCATTCTTCCGGGACTTCGGGGGCCAACGTCCTGACTTTC
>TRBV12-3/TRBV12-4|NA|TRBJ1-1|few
CASSPGWGTEAFF
TGTGCCAGCAGCCCAGGGTGGGGGACTGAAGCTTTCTTT
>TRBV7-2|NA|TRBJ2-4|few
CASSLEGMVVKEQYF
TGTGCCAGCAGCTTAGAGGGCATGGTCGTTAAGGAGCAGTACTTC
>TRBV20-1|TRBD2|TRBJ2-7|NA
CSAGPGTTSYEQYF
TGCAGTGCGGGGCCGGGGACTACCTCCTACGAGCAGTACTTC
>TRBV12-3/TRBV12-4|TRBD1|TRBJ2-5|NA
CASSPTGVETQYF
TGTGCCAGCAGCCCGACAGGGGTAGAGACCCAGTACTTC
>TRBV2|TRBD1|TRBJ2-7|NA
CASRTGSAYEQYF
TGTGCCAGCCGGACAGGGAGTGCCTACGAGCAGTACTTC
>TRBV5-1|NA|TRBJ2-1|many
CASRTGDNEQFF
TGCGCCAGCAGGACAGGAGACAATGAGCAGTTCTTC
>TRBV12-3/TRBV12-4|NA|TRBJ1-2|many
CASSFTPVARGYGYTF
TGTGCCAGCAGTTTCACCCCCGTGGCCAGGGGCTATGGCTACACCTTC
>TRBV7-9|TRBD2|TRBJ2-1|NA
CASSFIPAGGGNEQFF
TGTGCCAGCAGCTTTATCCCCGCGGGAGGGGGCAATGAGCAGTTCTTC
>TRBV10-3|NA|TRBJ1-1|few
CAISVSGDTEAFF
TGTGCCATCAGTGTATCAGGGGACACTGAAGCTTTCTTT
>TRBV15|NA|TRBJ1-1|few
CARISGVAEAFF
TGTGCCAGAATCTCAGGGGTTGCTGAAGCTTTCTTT
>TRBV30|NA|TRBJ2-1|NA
CAWTRDGREQFF
TGTGCCTGGACGAGAGACGGGCGGGAGCAGTTCTTC
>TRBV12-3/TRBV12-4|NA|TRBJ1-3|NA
CASSLWGSSGNTIYF
TGTGCCAGCAGTCTGTGGGGGAGCTCTGGAAACACCATATATTTT
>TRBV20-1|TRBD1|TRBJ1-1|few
CSAPGGAGTEAFF
TGCAGTGCTCCAGGGGGCGCGGGGACTGAAGCTTTCTTT
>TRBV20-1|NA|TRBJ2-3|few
CSARDQGRTDTQYF
TGCAGTGCTAGAGATCAGGGCCGCACAGATACGCAGTATTTT
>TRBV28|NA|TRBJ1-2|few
CASSSLGTSNYGYTF
TGTGCCAGCAGTTCCCTTGGCACATCTAACTATGGCTACACCTTC
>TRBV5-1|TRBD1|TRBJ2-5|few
CASRLQTGAQETQYF
TGCGCCAGCAGACTGCAGACAGGGGCCCAAGAGACCCAGTACTTC
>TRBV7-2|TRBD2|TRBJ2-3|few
CASSLALAGGADTQYF
TGTGCCAGCAGCTTAGCGCTAGCGGGAGGAGCAGATACGCAGTATTTT
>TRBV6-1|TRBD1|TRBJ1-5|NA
CASSGRYRGADQPQHF
TGTGCCAGCAGCGGGAGATACAGGGGGGCGGATCAGCCCCAGCATTTT
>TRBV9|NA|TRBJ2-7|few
CASSICRKDDTYEQYF
TGTGCCAGCAGCATCTGTAGAAAGGACGACACCTACGAGCAGTACTTC
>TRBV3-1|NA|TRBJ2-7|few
CASSYGPREQYF
TGTGCCAGCAGTTACGGCCCCAGGGAGCAGTACTTC
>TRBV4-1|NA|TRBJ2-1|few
CASSQEWVGEQFF
TGCGCCAGCAGCCAAGAGTGGGTCGGTGAGCAGTTCTTC
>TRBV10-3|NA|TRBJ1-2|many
CATGDGYTF
TGTGCCACAGGGGATGGCTACACCTTC
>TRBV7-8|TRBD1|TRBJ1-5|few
CASSLAEPGQGASNQPQHF
TGTGCCAGCAGCTTAGCGGAGCCGGGACAGGGGGCAAGCAATCAGCCCCAGCATTTT
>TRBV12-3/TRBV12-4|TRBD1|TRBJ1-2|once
CASSASGTVPNYGYTF
TGTGCCAGCAGCGCTTCTGGGACAGTCCCTAACTATGGCTACACCTTC
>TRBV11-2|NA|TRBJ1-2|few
CASSLAPGAFYGYTF
TGTGCCAGCAGCTTAGCCCCTGGCGCATTCTATGGCTACACCTTC
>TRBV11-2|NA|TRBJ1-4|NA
CASSLRGAINEKLFF
TGTGCCAGCAGCTTGAGGGGGGCGATTAATGAAAAACTGTTTTTT
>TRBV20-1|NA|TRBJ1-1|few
CSASLGEMNTEAFF
TGCAGTGCTAGTTTAGGGGAAATGAACACTGAAGCTTTCTTT
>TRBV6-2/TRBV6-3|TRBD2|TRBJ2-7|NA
CASSSGPSGGYEQYF
TGTGCCAGCAGTTCTGGGCCGAGCGGGGGCTACGAGCAGTACTTC
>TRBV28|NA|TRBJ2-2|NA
CASSLMGGLNTGELFF
TGTGCCAGCAGTTTGATGGGGGGGCTAAACACCGGGGAGCTGTTTTTT
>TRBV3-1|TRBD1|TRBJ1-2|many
CASSQGQGANYGYTF
TGTGCCAGCAGCCAAGGACAGGGGGCTAACTATGGCTACACCTTC
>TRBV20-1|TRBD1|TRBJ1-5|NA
CSAPGQGRTYSNQPQHF
TGCAGTGCTCCTGGACAGGGCAGGACCTATAGCAATCAGCCCCAGCATTTT
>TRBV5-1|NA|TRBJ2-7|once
CAGSLVLATRGNEQYF
TGCGCCGGCAGCTTGGTCCTAGCGACGAGAGGAAACGAGCAGTACTTC
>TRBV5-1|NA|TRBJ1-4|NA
CASSLWRQTTNEKLFF
TGCGCCAGCAGCTTGTGGCGGCAGACAACTAATGAAAAACTGTTTTTT
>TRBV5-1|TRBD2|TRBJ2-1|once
CASSSAGGKFF
TGCGCCAGCAGCTCCGCGGGAGGGAAGTTCTTC
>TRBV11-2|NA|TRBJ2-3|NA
CASSLFQDTQYF
TGTGCCAGCAGCTTATTTCAGGATACGCAGTATTTT
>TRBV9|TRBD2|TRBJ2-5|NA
CASSVSAGVYRETQYF
TGTGCCAGCAGCGTATCAGCGGGGGTGTACCGAGAGACCCAGTACTTC
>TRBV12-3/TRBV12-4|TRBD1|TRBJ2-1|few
CASYQGARNEQFF
TGTGCCAGTTATCAGGGGGCGCGAAATGAGCAGTTCTTC
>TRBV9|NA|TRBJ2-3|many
CASSVGQSSTDTQYF
TGTGCCAGCAGCGTAGGGCAGTCTAGCACAGATACGCAGTATTTT